This TCR beta chain is from a study of identical twins. Healthy Caucasians supplied all donations. Study results and caveats: The more abundant beta clonotypes in cord blood had fewer insertions, and memory repertoires did not show this.

Template switching created a universal primer site, and the cDNA included unique molecular identifiers. TCRdb independently ran MiXCR on the 5' RACE reads; one entry per CDR3 protein. Here the sample spans some 660,000 distinct CDR3 sequences, less than 10% being singletons. Unmatched junction bases numbered 6, after V lost 6 bases and J lost 3 bases. The germline V gene has CDR1 MNHEY and CDR2 SMNVEV (reference sequence). The CDR3 is 16 amino acids. This clonotype was detected many times. Its specificity is not known. This sample was shared with a second study, whose subject was yellow fever vaccine responses in identical twins.

The receptor comes from a woman aged 18-29 years in good health. The sample taken for sequencing was PBMCs. The chain is built from TRBV27 and TRBJ2-2; 11 bases line up with TRBD1. CDR3 protein: CASSQDRGPDTGELFF. The CDR3 DNA reads TGTGCCAGCAGCCAGGACAGGGGGCCTGACACCGGGGAGCTGTTTTTT.